The sequence of this TCR beta chain was determined in a study of blood T cell repertoires in COVID-19. The assay was immunoSEQ multiplex PCR, and TCRdb's table has in-frame clones only and misses some. The repertoire holds some 190,000 clones, with 70% to 85% as singletons. The CDR3 sequence is 18 residues long. The V call is TRBV21-1, the J call TRBJ1-4. TRBV21-1 is classified as a pseudogene. The sequence derives from a man at least 80 years old with COVID-19, enrolled during active disease. Material for sequencing was peripheral blood. The CDR3 loop is CASSKWRTSWVANEKLFF. For the CDR3, the DNA is TGTGCCAGCAGCAAATGGAGGACCAGCTGGGTTGCTAATGAAAAACTGTTTTTT.